One and the same sample provided the 6 T cell receptor beta chains below, sequenced in a study of T cells expressing NK-cell markers (dated by TCRdb to about 2020). The receptor library was made with 5' RACE. The instrument given in TCRdb is Illumina HiSeq 2000. Following TCRdb reprocessing, every CDR3 protein sequence forms one entry, and DNA is not provided. The table held for this sample gives more than 250,000 distinct CDR3 sequences. The ten most abundant clones make up around 0.42% of the sample. Source material: blood T cells: a sorted CD56 or NKG2C T cell subset, CD4+ or CD8+ T cells, or bulk PBMC T cells (not recorded which). These receptors were obtained from a man between 18 and 29 years old in good health. Donor details come from another sample of the same person, matched by shared clones.

V is TRBV24-1 and J is TRBJ2-5; TCRdb selects TRBD1, and the lack of DNA leaves this call unchecked. This CDR3 spans 14 amino acids. Germline V gene sequence: CDR1 KGHDR, CDR2 SFDVKD. CDR3 loop: CATSDPDRGETQYF.

The chain employs TRBV20-1 and TRBJ2-3. CDR3 length: 15 amino acids. Looked up from germline, CDR1 is DFQATT and CDR2 is SNEGSKA (reference sequence). CDR3: CSTEEGTDNTDTQYF.

The J gene is TRBJ2-1, the V gene TRBV19. There are 12 residues in the CDR3. CDR1 LNHDA and CDR2 SQIVND come from the germline V gene (reference sequence). The CDR3 is CASSSLVNEQFF. The full variable domain, completed using reference TRBV19 and TRBJ2-1, is DGGITQSPKYLFRKEGQNVTLSCEQNLNHDAMYWYRQDPGQGLRLIYYSQIVNDFQKGDIAEGYSVSREKKESFPLTVTSAQKNPTAFYLCASSSLVNEQFFGPGTRLTVL.

The rearrangement links TRBV19 to TRBJ2-7; the TCRdb D gene call, TRBD2, has no DNA to confirm it. Germline CDR1 and CDR2: LNHDA and SQIVND (reference sequence). The CDR3 is made up of 16 amino acids. The CDR3: CASSITTSGTDYEQYF.

This rearrangement joins TRBV20-1 to TRBJ2-4; the D call of TRBD1 rests on TCRdb alone, since no DNA is present to check it. The CDR3 contains 13 residues. The germline CDR1 and CDR2 sequences are DFQATT and SNEGSKA (reference sequence). The CDR3 region is CSKMGRTKNIQYF.

The chain has TRBV12-3 or TRBV12-4 and TRBJ2-7; TCRdb indicates TRBD1, and absent DNA this call remains unverified. This CDR3 has 13 residues. CDR3 sequence reads: CASSLGGYGEQYF.